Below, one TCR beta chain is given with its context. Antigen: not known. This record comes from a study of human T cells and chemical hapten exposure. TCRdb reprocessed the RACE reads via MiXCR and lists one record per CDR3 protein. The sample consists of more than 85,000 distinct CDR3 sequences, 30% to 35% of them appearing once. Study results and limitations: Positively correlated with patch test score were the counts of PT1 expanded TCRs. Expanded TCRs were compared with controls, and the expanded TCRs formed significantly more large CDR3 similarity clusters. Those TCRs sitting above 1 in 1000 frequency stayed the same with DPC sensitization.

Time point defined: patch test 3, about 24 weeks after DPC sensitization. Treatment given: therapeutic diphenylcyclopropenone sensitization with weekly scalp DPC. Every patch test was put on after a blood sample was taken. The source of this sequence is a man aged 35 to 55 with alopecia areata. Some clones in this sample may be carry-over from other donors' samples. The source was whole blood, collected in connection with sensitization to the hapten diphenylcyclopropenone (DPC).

The CDR3 is CASSQEPENYEQYF. The CDR3 region has the DNA TGTGCCAGCAGCCAAGAACCCGAAAACTACGAGCAGTACTTC. The V gene is TRBV3-1, the J gene TRBJ2-7; D call uncertain. V lost 0 bases, J lost 3 bases, and 9 bases lay in between. The length of the CDR3 is 14 residues. Germline values: CDR1 LGHDT, CDR2 YNNKEL (reference sequence).